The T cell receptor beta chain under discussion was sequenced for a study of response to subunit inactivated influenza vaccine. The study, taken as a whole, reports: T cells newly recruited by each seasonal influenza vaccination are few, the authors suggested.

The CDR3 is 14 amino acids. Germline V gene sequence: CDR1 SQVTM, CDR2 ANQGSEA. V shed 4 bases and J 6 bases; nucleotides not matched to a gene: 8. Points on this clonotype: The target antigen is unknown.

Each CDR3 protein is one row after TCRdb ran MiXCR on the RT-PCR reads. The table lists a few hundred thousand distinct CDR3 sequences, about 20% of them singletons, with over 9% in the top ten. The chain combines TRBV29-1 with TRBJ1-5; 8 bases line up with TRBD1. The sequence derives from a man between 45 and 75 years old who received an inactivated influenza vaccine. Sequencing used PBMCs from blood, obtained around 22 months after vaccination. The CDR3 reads CSVVAGGASQPQHF. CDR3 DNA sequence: TGCAGCGTTGTGGCAGGGGGCGCATCTCAGCCCCAGCATTTT.